This is a list of T cell receptor beta chains from one sample in a study of blood T cell repertoires in COVID-19. The assay was immunoSEQ multiplex PCR, and TCRdb's table has in-frame clones only and misses some. The data show 120,000 to 150,000 clones, 84% seen once. The specimen sequenced was peripheral blood. These receptor sequences come from a human donor in a cohort sampled during active COVID-19. CDR3s include the opening cysteine and the closing phenylalanine or tryptophan. The D gene is left open where the match is weak. Clone size is shown for a subset of rows, as once, few, many or a class of expanded clone.

>TRBD1|TRBJ1-1|TRBV4-1|-
CASSRGDRNEAFF
TGCGCCAGCAGCCGGGGGGACAGGAATGAAGCTTTCTTT
>TRBD2|TRBJ2-3|TRBV10-3|-
CATTTSGAADTQYF
TGTGCCACAACGACTAGCGGGGCGGCAGATACGCAGTATTTT
>-|TRBJ1-3|TRBV15|-
CATSRDGGRSGNTIYF
TGTGCCACCAGCAGAGATGGAGGCCGCTCTGGAAACACCATATATTTT
>-|TRBJ1-1|TRBV5-5|-
CASSRTVNTEAFF
TGTGCCAGCAGCCGGACAGTGAACACTGAAGCTTTCTTT
>TRBD1|TRBJ2-7|TRBV15|-
CATSGYRGGNEQYF
TGTGCCACCAGCGGTTACAGGGGTGGTAACGAGCAGTACTTC
>TRBD1|TRBJ1-5|TRBV7-9|few
CASSSQTGGSNQPQHF
TGTGCCAGCAGCTCCCAGACAGGGGGTAGCAATCAGCCCCAGCATTTT
>TRBD1|TRBJ2-3|TRBV5-1|-
CASSLARQGTDTQYF
TGCGCCAGCAGCTTGGCGAGACAGGGAACAGATACGCAGTATTTT
>-|TRBJ2-5|TRBV30|-
CAWSRRVQETQYF
TGTGCCTGGAGTCGGAGAGTTCAAGAGACCCAGTACTTC
>TRBD2|TRBJ2-3|TRBV7-6|-
CASSRGGLAGGTDTQYF
TGTGCCAGCAGCCGTGGGGGACTAGCGGGGGGCACAGATACGCAGTATTTT
>-|TRBJ1-2|TRBV11-2|many
CASSLVPGWYYGYTF
TGTGCCAGCAGCTTAGTACCGGGGTGGTACTATGGCTACACCTTC
>TRBD1|TRBJ1-1|TRBV4-2|-
CASSQRTGGNTEAFF
TGTGCCAGCAGCCAACGGACAGGGGGAAACACTGAAGCTTTCTTT
>-|TRBJ1-1|TRBV18|-
CASSPGVNTEAFF
TGTGCCAGCTCACCGGGAGTGAACACTGAAGCTTTCTTT
>TRBD1|TRBJ1-1|TRBV12-5|-
CASGRQGGTEAFF
TGTGCTAGTGGAAGACAGGGAGGAACTGAAGCTTTCTTT
>-|TRBJ2-3|TRBV19|once
CASSTRDTQYF
TGTGCCAGTAGTACGAGAGATACGCAGTATTTT
>-|TRBJ1-1|TRBV11-3|-
CASSLEAGATEAFF
TGTGCCAGCAGCTTAGAGGCGGGCGCCACTGAAGCTTTCTTT
>-|TRBJ2-7|TRBV4-3|-
CASSQVVQGTYEQYF
TGCGCCAGCAGCCAAGTGGTACAGGGAACCTACGAGCAGTACTTC
>-|TRBJ1-1|TRBV11-2|once
CASSPDRIVAFF
TGTGCCAGCAGCCCGGACAGAATAGTAGCTTTCTTT
>TRBD2|TRBJ2-1|TRBV7-8|-
CASSPTIRSGGAYEQFF
TGTGCCAGCAGCCCCACCATAAGGAGCGGGGGGGCCTATGAGCAGTTCTTC
>TRBD1|TRBJ1-5|TRBV28|few
CASKPGTGGQPQHF
TGTGCCAGCAAACCCGGGACAGGAGGGCAGCCCCAGCATTTT
>-|TRBJ1-2|TRBV15|-
CATSRIQGRDGYTF
TGTGCCACCAGCAGAATACAGGGAAGGGATGGCTACACCTTC
>-|TRBJ2-7|TRBV6-5|once
CASSRRDKEQYF
TGTGCCAGCAGTAGACGAGACAAGGAGCAGTACTTC
>TRBD1|TRBJ1-3|TRBV14|-
CASSQQDRAHGNTIYF
TGTGCCAGCAGCCAACAGGACAGGGCTCATGGAAACACCATATATTTT
>-|TRBJ2-2|TRBV2|-
CASSGGAGELFF
TGTGCCAGCAGTGGGGGGGCCGGGGAGCTGTTTTTT
>TRBD1|TRBJ1-3|TRBV6-5|-
CATEQTGAGNTIYF
TGTGCCACCGAACAGACAGGGGCGGGAAACACCATATATTTT
>-|TRBJ1-1|TRBV28|-
CASSPLGGVGTEAFF
TGTGCCAGCAGCCCGCTGGGAGGGGTGGGCACTGAAGCTTTCTTT
>-|TRBJ1-4|TRBV9|-
CASSARDKRGTNEKLFF
TGTGCCAGCAGCGCCAGGGACAAACGGGGAACTAATGAAAAACTGTTTTTT
>TRBD1|TRBJ1-2|TRBV5-1|-
CASSSGTGGESYTF
TGCGCCAGCAGCTCCGGGACAGGGGGCGAGAGCTACACCTTC
>TRBD2|TRBJ2-1|TRBV18|-
CASSSPRRGDNEQFF
TGTGCCAGCTCCTCACCACGGCGGGGGGATAATGAGCAGTTCTTC
>TRBD2|TRBJ2-7|TRBV7-2|-
CASSISGGSSYEQYF
TGTGCCAGCAGCATTAGCGGGGGCTCCTCGTACGAGCAGTACTTC